This T cell receptor beta chain is from a study of control samples from healthy donors and cancer patients (dated by TCRdb to between 2020 and 2021). Library preparation employed the immunoSEQ multiplex PCR assay. Here the immuneACCESS table is served through TCRdb, limited to in-frame sequences with V and J called. Missing clones are a known gap in these copies; in checked studies unresolved V genes cover under half, and the rest lacks a known reason. The sample records 350,000 to 450,000 clones, 75% to 95% of which are singletons. Of the sample, around 6.5% is held by the ten largest clones. Details on this clone: There is no known antigen for this receptor. Nothing much larger sits one base from this clone, and base qualities are not available.

The trim is 3 bases for V and 4 bases for J, with a gap of 16 bases between the germline ends. The CDR3 has 15 amino acids, counting the end cysteine and phenylalanine. Only the CDR3 DNA stays, 45 bases, in frame from base 1. In the germline V gene (reference sequence), CDR1 corresponds to MNHEY and CDR2 to SMNVEV. The chain links TRBV27 with TRBJ2-7; 6 matching bases give a weak D call of TRBD2. The TCR was taken from a man aged 40-50 years with head and neck cancer. Sequencing was carried out using PBMCs. CDR3 protein: CASSFSGLAQYEQYF. The DNA sequence follows: TGTGCCAGCAGTTTCTCGGGACTGGCCCAATACGAGCAGTACTTC.